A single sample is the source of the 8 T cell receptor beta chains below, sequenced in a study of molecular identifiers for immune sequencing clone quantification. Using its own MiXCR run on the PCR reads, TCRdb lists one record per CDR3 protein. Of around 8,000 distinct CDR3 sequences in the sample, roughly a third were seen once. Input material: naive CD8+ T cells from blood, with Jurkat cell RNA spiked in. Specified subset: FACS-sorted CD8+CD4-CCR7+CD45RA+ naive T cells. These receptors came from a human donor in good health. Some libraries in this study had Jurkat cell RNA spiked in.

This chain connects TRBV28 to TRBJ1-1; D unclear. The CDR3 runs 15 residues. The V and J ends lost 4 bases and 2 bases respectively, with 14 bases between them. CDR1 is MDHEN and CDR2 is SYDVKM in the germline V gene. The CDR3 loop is CASSSLAETNTEAFF. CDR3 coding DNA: TGTGCCAGCAGTTCCTTAGCGGAAACAAACACTGAAGCTTTCTTT.

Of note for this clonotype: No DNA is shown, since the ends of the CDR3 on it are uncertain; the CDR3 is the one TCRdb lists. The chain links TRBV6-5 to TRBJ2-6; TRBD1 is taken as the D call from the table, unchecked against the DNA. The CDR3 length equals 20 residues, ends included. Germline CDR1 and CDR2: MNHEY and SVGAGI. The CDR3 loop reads CASSYFPSDVWGSGANVPTF.

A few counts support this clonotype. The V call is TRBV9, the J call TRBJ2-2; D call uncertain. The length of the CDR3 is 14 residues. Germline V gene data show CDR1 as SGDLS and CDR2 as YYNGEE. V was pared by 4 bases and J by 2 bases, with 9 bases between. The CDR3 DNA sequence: TGTGCCAGCAGCCAAGAGGCTAACACCGGGGAGCTGTTTTTT. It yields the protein CASSQEANTGELFF.

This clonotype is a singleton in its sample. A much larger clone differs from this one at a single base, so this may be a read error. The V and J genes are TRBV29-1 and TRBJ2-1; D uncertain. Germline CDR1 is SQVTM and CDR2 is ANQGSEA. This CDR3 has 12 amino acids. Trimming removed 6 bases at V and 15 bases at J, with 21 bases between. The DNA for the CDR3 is TGCAGCGTGGTTGTCATAGGGATTCAACTGTTCTTC. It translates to CSVVVIGIQLFF.

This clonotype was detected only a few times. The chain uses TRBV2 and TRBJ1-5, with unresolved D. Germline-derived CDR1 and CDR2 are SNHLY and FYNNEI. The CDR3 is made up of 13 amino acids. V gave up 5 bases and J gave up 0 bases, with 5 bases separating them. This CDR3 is CASSSFSNQPQHF. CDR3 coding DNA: TGTGCCAGCAGTTCGTTTAGCAATCAGCCCCAGCATTTT. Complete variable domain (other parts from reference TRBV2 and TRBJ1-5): EPEVTQTPSHQVTQMGQEVILRCVPISNHLYFYWYRQILGQKVEFLVSFYNNEISEKSEIFDDQFSVERPDGSNFTLKIRSTKLEDSAMYFCASSSFSNQPQHFGDGTRLSIL.

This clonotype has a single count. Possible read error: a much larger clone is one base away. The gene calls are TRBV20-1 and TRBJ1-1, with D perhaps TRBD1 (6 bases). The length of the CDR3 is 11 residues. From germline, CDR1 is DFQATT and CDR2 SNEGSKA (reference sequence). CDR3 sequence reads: CSASDRLEAIF. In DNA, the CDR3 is TGCAGTGCTAGTGACAGGTTAGAGGCTATCTTT.

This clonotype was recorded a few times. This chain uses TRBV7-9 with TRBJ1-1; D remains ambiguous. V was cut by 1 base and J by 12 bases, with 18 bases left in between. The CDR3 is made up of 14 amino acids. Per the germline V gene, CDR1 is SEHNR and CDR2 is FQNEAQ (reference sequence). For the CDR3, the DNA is TGTGCCAGCAGCTTAGGGACGGCGGGCATGGGATCTTTCTTT. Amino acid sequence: CASSLGTAGMGSFF.

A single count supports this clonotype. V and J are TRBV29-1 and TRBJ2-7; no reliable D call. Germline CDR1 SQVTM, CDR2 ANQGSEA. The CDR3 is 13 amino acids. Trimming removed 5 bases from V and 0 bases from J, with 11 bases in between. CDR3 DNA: TGCAGCGTTCCGGGCCCTAGCTCCTACGAGCAGTACTTC. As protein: CSVPGPSSYEQYF.